This T cell receptor beta chain was captured in a study of T cell changes during pregnancy in multiple sclerosis. In germline, CDR1 is LNHDA, CDR2 SQIVND (reference sequence). CDR3 length equals 18 residues. J gave up 9 bases and V 1 base, and 20 bases lay outside the gene matches. The method was immunoSEQ multiplex PCR; TCRdb's version includes in-frame clones alone and lacks a portion of them. This table holds approximately 50,000 clones, about 89% found once. The sequencing used CD8+ T cells from peripheral blood mononuclear cells, collected after pregnancy. The receptor's source is a female donor with multiple sclerosis, enrolled in a pregnancy study. This rearrangement joins TRBV19 to TRBJ1-2; 7 nucleotides match TRBD1. CDR3 loop: CASSIGPPQRGPQESYTF. The CDR3 nucleotides are TGTGCCAGTAGTATAGGGCCCCCTCAAAGGGGGCCTCAGGAGAGCTACACCTTC.